The entry that follows covers one T cell receptor beta chain sequence. The clone's antigen remains unknown. Base qualities are missing; no much larger clone stands one base away. The data were obtained in a study of shared clonotypes between healthy human individuals (dated by TCRdb to 2018 to 2020). As for the study more broadly: Two women and a few men aged 18 to 49 years were included in the cohort. For each donor, three plates each were used for CD4 naive and CD4 memory, two plates were used for CD8 naive, and one plate was used for CD8 memory. To estimate repertoire size and how much clonotypes are shared between individuals, the study performed deep sequencing of blood TCR repertoires from a few healthy adults. Leukapheresis yielded between about 0.94 and 9 billion PBMCs per donor. To increase sequencing depth and limit assay-specific biases, different laboratories used diverse techniques to prepare libraries and sequence TCR repertoires. Results and caveats for the whole study, not just this receptor: Incomplete sequencing was indicated by rarefaction of sorted-subset datasets, despite the large sequencing depth. Pairwise subsampling indicated that sequencing depth was expected to affect the degree of clonotype sharing among donors. About 5% of naive CD4, roughly 3.5% of naive CD8, approximately 2% of memory CD4, and 0.35% to 0.4% of memory CD8 clonotypes were shared across several donors. Sampling was limited to blood, and TCR repertoires in tissue likely differ from TCR repertoires in blood. Naive subsets generally had larger estimated clonotype richness than memory subsets did. The genetic and exposure-history diversity represented was limited by the small number of donors. Compared with non-shared clonotypes, the clonotypes found in all four sorted-subset donors had higher generation probabilities.

Using the deep immunoSEQ assay, multiplex PCR amplified TCR CDR3 regions from genomic DNA. Extracted genomic DNA from each cell subset was distributed evenly across all wells of several immunoSEQ 96-well plates, and each plate was treated as a replicate. Each replicate PCR for sorted subsets received around 200 ng genomic DNA, equal to 30,000 or so T cell genomes. Purified libraries were measured with a Qubit 3.0 fluorometer, size-checked on a Bioanalyzer 2100, and measured again with the KAPA Library Quantification kit. A separate single-read 150-cycle Illumina NextSeq 550 flow cell was used to sequence each immunoSEQ 96-well plate. The published analysis was carried out like this. Because the immunoSEQ output included only junctional sequences and no quality scores, the filtering could not be the same as the filtering used for full-length reads. To assign V/J genes and CDR3, sequences were annotated using PyIR, a Python wrapper for IgBLAST v1.9, with IMGT germline references. Reads were filtered out if the reads had weak V/J assignments (E-value above 1e-6), no CDR3, stop codons, out-of-frame junctions, or ambiguous translated residues. V3J clonotypes were defined as sequences sharing an identical inferred V gene, J gene, and CDR3 amino acid sequence. Percentage overlap between repertoires was calculated by dividing the number of shared unique clonotypes by the size of the smaller repertoire. Richness of each repertoire was evaluated using RTK rarefaction, the Chao1 estimator, and Recon v2.1 estimates of unobserved clonotypes. OLGA was used to compute generation probabilities for all TCRbeta clonotypes that the gDNA method yielded from several donors. This is the immuneACCESS table as TCRdb keeps it, with only in-frame sequences that have V and J called. A part of the clones is gone; compared with another copy, unresolved V genes explain less than half, and the rest is unexplained. That table furnishes V, J and clone size, whereas the DNA furnished D and trimming. The sample includes approximately 1.5 million clones, with roughly 98% observed a single time. The leading ten clones occupy 0.45% of the sample.

Healthy HIV-negative adults with no recently reported acute infections or vaccinations were included as donors. Only Caucasian adults living in Nashville, Tennessee, USA were represented among the donors. CD4+ T cells were enriched by magnetic negative selection, after which naive cells were positively selected on CD45RA and the negative fraction was taken as the memory subset. Blood was obtained by leukapheresis, after which PBMCs were separated by Ficoll-Histopaque density gradient centrifugation and cryopreserved in liquid nitrogen vapor phase. Purity and quantity of every magnetically sorted T cell population were checked by analytical flow cytometry. Genomic DNA was isolated from each sorted fraction and quantified by UV absorbance on a Nanodrop 2000c. Including the terminal cysteine and phenylalanine, the CDR3 comprises 15 residues. CDR3 DNA only is kept here, 45 bases in frame from base 1. V is cut back by 6 bases and J by 7 bases, with 14 bases in the junction unmatched. For CDR1 and CDR2, the germline V gene lists SNHLY and FYNNEI.

The origin of this receptor is a man between 25 and 39 years old in good health. The chain uses TRBV2 and TRBJ2-5; the central 7 bases match TRBD2. Sequencing was carried out using naive CD4+ T cells sorted from blood. The sample's cell subset or site, from its label and the paper: CD45RA+ positively selected. The nucleotides read TGTGCCAGCAGAGGCAAGGGTGGCGGGAGCGGGACCCAGTACTTC. Its translation is CASRGKGGGSGTQYF.